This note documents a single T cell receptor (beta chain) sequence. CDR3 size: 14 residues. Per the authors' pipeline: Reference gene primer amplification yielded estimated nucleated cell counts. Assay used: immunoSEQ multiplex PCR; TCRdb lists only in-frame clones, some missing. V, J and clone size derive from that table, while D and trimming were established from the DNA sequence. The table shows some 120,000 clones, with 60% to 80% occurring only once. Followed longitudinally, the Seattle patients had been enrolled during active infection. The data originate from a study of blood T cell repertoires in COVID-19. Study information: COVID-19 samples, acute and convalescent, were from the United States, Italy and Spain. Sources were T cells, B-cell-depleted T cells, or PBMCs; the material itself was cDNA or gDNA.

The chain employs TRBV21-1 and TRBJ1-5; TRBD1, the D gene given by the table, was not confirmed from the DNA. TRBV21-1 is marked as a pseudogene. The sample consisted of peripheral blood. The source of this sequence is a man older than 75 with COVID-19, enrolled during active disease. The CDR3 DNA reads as TGTGCCAGCAGCAAAGTGTGGCACAATCAGCCCCAGCATTTT. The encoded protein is CASSKVWHNQPQHF.